The clone carrying this T cell receptor (beta chain) occurred once. Its antigen is still unknown. This specimen belongs to a study of OX40 agonist ivuxolimab in advanced cancers. Findings and limits, study-wide: Compared with CD4+, CD8+ T cells on average had more expanded clones. Some of the nonresponding patients also showed low levels of normalized T-cell clonal expansion.

Cycle 7 day 1, cycle 4 day 1, and baseline were the timepoints at which blood was sampled. The CDR3 runs to 15 residues. The germline gives CDR1 LGHNA, CDR2 YNFKEQ. Trimming pared 5 bases from V and 0 bases from J, leaving 14 bases between. Data came from immunoSEQ multiplex PCR; TCRdb stores just in-frame clones and leaves some out. Of 30,000 to 40,000 clones in the sample, around 90% were seen once. The source of this sequence is an adult with an advanced solid tumor such as melanoma, head and neck, liver or kidney cancer. The V call is TRBV4-2, the J call TRBJ2-7; D not resolved. This sample comprised CD4+ or CD8+ T cells sorted from blood, obtained in a trial of the OX40 agonist ivuxolimab. The CDR3 here is CASSNYLGGSYEQYF. CDR3 bases: TGTGCCAGCAGCAATTATCTAGGCGGCTCCTACGAGCAGTACTTC.